Listed below are T cell receptor beta chains from one sample, sequenced in a study of identifying expanded T cells in peripheral blood. Data came from immunoSEQ multiplex PCR; TCRdb stores just in-frame clones and leaves some out. The table has 83,000 or so clones, 88% seen once. The sequenced material came from blood. Receptor source: a person aged 18 to 75 in good health. CDR3s include the opening cysteine and the closing phenylalanine or tryptophan. The D gene is left open where the match is weak. Not every row has a clone size; where given, it reads once, few, many or a size class.

-,-,TRBV6-4,TRBJ2-2,CASSDSDTGELFF,TGTGCCAGCAGTGACTCGGACACCGGGGAGCTGTTTTTT
-,-,TRBV29-1,TRBJ2-2,CSVGGLRGQNTGELFF,TGCAGCGTTGGTGGACTCCGAGGCCAGAACACCGGGGAGCTGTTTTTT
once,-,TRBV7-2,TRBJ1-6,CASSLNAGSSYNSPLHF,TGTGCCAGCAGCTTAAATGCGGGGAGCTCCTATAATTCACCCCTCCACTTT
-,-,TRBV6-1,TRBJ1-1,CASSEFRRGNSEAFF,TGTGCCAGCAGTGAATTTAGGCGAGGGAACAGTGAAGCTTTCTTT
-,-,TRBV14,TRBJ2-6,CASSLQTGHGANVLTF,TGTGCCAGCAGCCTCCAAACAGGGCACGGGGCCAACGTCCTGACTTTC
once,TRBD2,TRBV6-1,TRBJ2-7,CASSFPSGQTYEQYF,TGTGCCAGCAGTTTCCCTAGCGGCCAGACCTACGAGCAGTACTTC
-,-,TRBV21-1,TRBJ2-4,CASTNGDARNIQYF,TGTGCCAGCACCAACGGGGACGCGCGGAACATTCAGTACTTC
-,TRBD1,TRBV14,TRBJ2-7,CASSVGQGGYEQYF,TGTGCCAGCAGCGTGGGACAGGGAGGCTACGAGCAGTACTTC
-,TRBD2,TRBV28,TRBJ2-1,CATISGNNEQFF,TGTGCCACCATTAGCGGGAACAATGAGCAGTTCTTC
-,-,TRBV6-1,TRBJ1-3,CASSEAYDAGNTIYF,TGTGCCAGCAGTGAAGCGTACGATGCAGGAAACACCATATATTTT
-,TRBD1,TRBV19,TRBJ2-7,CASSTTGGNEQYF,TGTGCCAGTAGTACCACAGGGGGGAACGAGCAGTACTTC
-,-,TRBV5-1,TRBJ2-7,CASSLYQGRGEQYF,TGCGCCAGCAGCTTGTACCAGGGCAGGGGCGAGCAGTACTTC
-,-,TRBV12-5,TRBJ2-3,CASAPSTDTQYF,TGTGCTAGTGCACCTAGCACAGATACGCAGTATTTT
-,-,TRBV7-8,TRBJ2-5,CASSLGWKLQETQYF,TGTGCCAGCAGCTTAGGTTGGAAGCTTCAGGAGACCCAGTACTTC
-,TRBD2,TRBV6-5,TRBJ2-3,CASSYAFTTSADTQYF,TGTGCCAGCAGTTACGCTTTCACTACTAGCGCCGATACGCAGTATTTT
-,-,TRBV6-6,TRBJ2-7,CASSSGRSGVDEQYF,TGTGCCAGCTCCTCGGGGCGCTCCGGGGTTGACGAGCAGTACTTC
-,-,TRBV9,TRBJ1-1,CASSVATSPSTEAFF,TGTGCCAGCAGCGTAGCTACCTCCCCGAGCACTGAAGCTTTCTTT
-,TRBD1,TRBV27,TRBJ1-5,CASTPRQGSNQPQHF,TGTGCCAGCACCCCGCGACAGGGGTCCAATCAGCCCCAGCATTTT
-,TRBD1,TRBV19,TRBJ2-1,CASTPRDRGRDEQFF,TGTGCCAGCACCCCGCGGGACAGGGGGCGCGATGAGCAGTTCTTC
-,-,TRBV4-3,TRBJ1-4,CASSQVKGLGEKLFF,TGCGCCAGCAGCCAAGTAAAAGGGCTGGGGGAAAAACTGTTTTTT
-,TRBD2,TRBV4-3,TRBJ2-1,CASSQRLAGDTYNEQFF,TGCGCCAGCAGCCAACGACTAGCGGGAGACACCTACAATGAGCAGTTCTTC
-,TRBD1,TRBV6-1,TRBJ1-6,CASSRDRDNSPLHF,TGTGCCAGCAGTCGGGACAGGGACAATTCACCCCTCCACTTT
-,-,TRBV19,TRBJ1-1,CASSEGDRNTEAFF,TGTGCCAGTAGTGAGGGGGACCGGAACACTGAAGCTTTCTTT
-,TRBD2,TRBV28,TRBJ2-1,CASSLWSGLAAYNEQFF,TGTGCCAGCAGTTTATGGAGCGGACTAGCGGCATACAATGAGCAGTTCTTC
-,-,TRBV19,TRBJ2-7,CATGPPTDLYEQYF,TGTGCCACCGGCCCCCCGACAGATCTCTACGAGCAGTACTTC
-,TRBD1,TRBV7-9,TRBJ1-4,CASSLTGQGALEKLFF,TGTGCCAGCAGCTTAACGGGACAGGGGGCTTTGGAAAAACTGTTTTTT
-,-,TRBV18,TRBJ1-3,CASSATVTSGNTIYF,TGTGCCAGCTCAGCGACAGTGACCTCTGGAAACACCATATATTTT
once,TRBD2,TRBV6-5,TRBJ2-5,CASSLGLAGSETQYF,TGTGCCAGCAGCCTCGGACTAGCGGGGTCAGAGACCCAGTACTTC
-,TRBD1,TRBV5-4,TRBJ2-3,CASSLPQGSSTDTQYF,TGTGCCAGCAGCTTGCCACAGGGGTCTAGCACAGATACGCAGTATTTT
-,-,TRBV5-5,TRBJ1-2,CASSLEADNYGYTF,TGTGCCAGCAGCTTGGAGGCGGATAACTATGGCTACACCTTC
-,-,TRBV11-2,TRBJ2-1,CASSLDQGSEQFF,TGTGCCAGCAGCTTAGATCAGGGGAGTGAGCAGTTCTTC
-,-,TRBV9,TRBJ2-1,CASSARDWTNEQFF,TGTGCCAGCAGCGCCCGGGACTGGACTAATGAGCAGTTCTTC
-,-,TRBV7-9,TRBJ2-7,CASSLALSSYEQYF,TGTGCCAGCAGCTTAGCTCTGAGCTCCTACGAGCAGTACTTC
-,TRBD2,TRBV9,TRBJ2-1,CASSVALVAGGDNEQFF,TGTGCCAGCAGCGTAGCTCTGGTAGCGGGAGGGGACAATGAGCAGTTCTTC
-,-,TRBV4-1,TRBJ2-2,CASSQGGRGTGELFF,TGCGCCAGCAGCCAAGGTGGTCGGGGAACCGGGGAGCTGTTTTTT
-,-,TRBV7-2,TRBJ1-3,CASSPPGVGNTIYF,TGTGCCAGCAGCCCTCCGGGGGTTGGAAACACCATATATTTT
-,-,TRBV4-3,TRBJ1-4,CASSQETNEKLFF,TGCGCCAGCAGCCAAGAAACTAATGAAAAACTGTTTTTT
medium-sized,TRBD1,TRBV19,TRBJ2-7,CASSMGTGGAEQYF,TGTGCCAGTAGTATGGGTACAGGGGGCGCCGAGCAGTACTTC
few,TRBD2,TRBV6-4,TRBJ2-1,CASSDGTSGNEQFF,TGTGCCAGCAGTGACGGGACTAGCGGGAATGAGCAGTTCTTC
-,-,TRBV29-1,TRBJ2-7,CSVRRDRSSYEQYF,TGCAGCGTTCGGCGGGACCGCTCATCCTACGAGCAGTACTTC
-,-,TRBV7-3,TRBJ1-5,CASSLGSQPQHF,TGTGCCAGCAGCTTAGGGTCTCAGCCCCAGCATTTT
-,-,TRBV5-6,TRBJ1-1,CASSLVIEITEAFF,TGTGCCAGCAGCTTGGTAATTGAGATCACTGAAGCTTTCTTT
-,-,TRBV20-1,TRBJ2-7,CSARDNYEQYF,TGCAGTGCTAGAGACAACTACGAGCAGTACTTC
-,TRBD1,TRBV6-1,TRBJ1-1,CASSGQGARTEAFF,TGTGCCAGCAGTGGCCAGGGGGCGCGGACTGAAGCTTTCTTT
-,-,TRBV29-1,TRBJ1-2,CSAYTGSKGYGYTF,TGCAGCGCCTACACAGGATCGAAGGGCTATGGCTACACCTTC
-,-,TRBV6-1,TRBJ2-7,CASSEGLETYEQYF,TGTGCCAGCAGTGAGGGACTCGAAACCTACGAGCAGTACTTC
-,-,TRBV4-3,TRBJ1-2,CASSQAHIWGLGYTF,TGCGCCAGCAGCCAAGCGCACATTTGGGGTCTTGGCTACACCTTC
few,TRBD1,TRBV9,TRBJ2-7,CASSVETGPYEQYF,TGTGCCAGCAGCGTAGAGACAGGGCCCTACGAGCAGTACTTC
-,-,TRBV10-3,TRBJ2-2,CAISESKVGAANTGELFF,TGTGCCATCAGTGAGTCGAAGGTGGGGGCCGCGAACACCGGGGAGCTGTTTTTT
-,-,TRBV5-1,TRBJ2-7,CASSLGQSYEQYF,TGCGCCAGCAGCTTGGGCCAGTCCTACGAGCAGTACTTC
once,TRBD1,TRBV4-1,TRBJ2-7,CASSLGQGAFYEQYF,TGCGCCAGCAGTCTGGGACAGGGGGCTTTTTACGAGCAGTACTTC
-,-,TRBV5-6,TRBJ2-7,CASSTGQTYEQYF,TGTGCCAGCAGCACCGGACAGACCTACGAGCAGTACTTC
-,-,TRBV11-2,TRBJ2-7,CASSLSRQSYEQYF,TGTGCCAGCAGCTTATCTAGACAATCCTACGAGCAGTACTTC
-,-,TRBV5-1,TRBJ2-5,CASSLVRETQYF,TGCGCCAGCAGCTTGGTCAGAGAGACCCAGTACTTC
once,-,TRBV6-1,TRBJ1-5,CASQEGQPQHF,TGTGCCAGCCAGGAGGGTCAGCCCCAGCATTTT
-,-,TRBV6-4,TRBJ2-3,CASSDSIADTQYF,TGTGCCAGCAGTGACTCGATCGCGGATACGCAGTATTTT